The rows below give T cell receptor beta chains drawn from one sample of a study of cytomegalovirus exposure and HLA in healthy donors. The assay was immunoSEQ multiplex PCR, and TCRdb's table has in-frame clones only and misses some. The repertoire has approximately 220,000 clones, less than 80% of them found once; the top ten carry 0.2% to 0.25%. The sequenced material came from PBMCs. These receptors were collected from a girl under 10 years old in good health and CMV-seronegative. Each CDR3 is given with its conserved first and last residue. The D gene is left open where the match is weak. Clone sizes are given selectively: once, few, many, or a class where the clone is expanded.

j_call clone_size d_call v_call cdr3_aa cdr3_nt
TRBJ1-5 . . TRBV27 CASSLQGGNQPQHF TGTGCCAGCAGTTTACAGGGCGGCAATCAGCCCCAGCATTTT
TRBJ2-1 . . TRBV7-9 CASSSGSYNEQFF TGTGCCAGCAGCTCGGGATCCTACAATGAGCAGTTCTTC
TRBJ2-1 few TRBD1 TRBV4-2 CASSLGTGVNEQFF TGTGCCAGCAGCCTCGGGACAGGGGTTAATGAGCAGTTCTTC
TRBJ2-1 . . TRBV5-4 CASSPQGLSYNEQFF TGTGCCAGCAGCCCCCAGGGACTTTCATACAATGAGCAGTTCTTC
TRBJ1-1 . . TRBV4-1 CASSQLGGTEAFF TGCGCCAGCAGCCAACTCGGGGGCACTGAAGCTTTCTTT
TRBJ2-5 . . TRBV18 CASSLRYQETQYF TGTGCCAGCTCACTCCGTTACCAAGAGACCCAGTACTTC
TRBJ1-2 . . TRBV7-9 CASSLNGLPYGYTF TGTGCCAGCAGCCTGAACGGACTGCCCTATGGCTACACCTTC
TRBJ1-1 . TRBD1 TRBV27 CASSSTGGTEAFF TGTGCCAGCAGTTCGACAGGGGGCACTGAAGCTTTCTTT
TRBJ2-1 . . TRBV5-6 CASSLLNHEQFF TGTGCCAGCAGCCTCCTTAATCATGAGCAGTTCTTC
TRBJ2-7 . TRBD2 TRBV5-1 CASSPTLAGLPREQYF TGCGCCAGCAGCCCTACGCTAGCGGGCCTTCCCCGGGAGCAGTACTTC
TRBJ2-1 . TRBD2 TRBV7-9 CASTPLAGYNEQFF TGTGCCAGCACCCCCCTAGCGGGCTACAATGAGCAGTTCTTC
TRBJ2-4 few . TRBV6-1 CASSEAPLNIQYF TGTGCCAGCAGTGAAGCCCCCTTAAACATTCAGTACTTC
TRBJ2-5 . TRBD2 TRBV11-2 CASSLGPLAGPQETQYF TGTGCCAGCAGCTTAGGTCCGCTAGCGGGCCCCCAAGAGACCCAGTACTTC
TRBJ2-1 . TRBD2 TRBV9 CASSVERGRDRPNEQFF TGTGCCAGCAGCGTAGAGAGAGGGAGGGACCGCCCCAATGAGCAGTTCTTC
TRBJ2-7 . TRBD1 TRBV19 CASSIGGQGKYEQYF TGTGCCAGTAGTATAGGAGGACAGGGAAAGTACGAGCAGTACTTC
TRBJ1-2 . . TRBV7-9 CASSSGVLGYTF TGTGCCAGCAGCTCGGGGGTTCTAGGCTACACCTTC
TRBJ1-1 . . TRBV11-2 CASSLVLQAEAFF TGTGCCAGCAGCTTAGTCTTACAGGCTGAAGCTTTCTTT
TRBJ2-6 . TRBD1 TRBV27 CATRDRGSGANVLTF TGTGCCACCCGGGACAGGGGTTCTGGGGCCAACGTCCTGACTTTC
TRBJ1-5 . . TRBV6-6 CASSYGDQPQHF TGTGCCAGCAGTTATGGAGATCAGCCCCAGCATTTT
TRBJ2-5 . . TRBV6-1 CASSVRLQETQYF TGTGCCAGCAGTGTCAGGCTTCAAGAGACCCAGTACTTC
TRBJ1-2 . TRBD1 TRBV4-1 CASSQEGGRNYGYTF TGCGCCAGCAGCCAAGAAGGGGGCCGGAATTATGGCTACACCTTC
TRBJ2-7 . TRBD2 TRBV5-6 CASSLGGGGEQYF TGTGCCAGCAGCTTGGGTGGCGGGGGCGAGCAGTACTTC
TRBJ2-7 few TRBD1 TRBV15 CATSRDLGQGSYEQYF TGTGCCACCAGCAGAGACCTGGGACAGGGATCCTACGAGCAGTACTTC
TRBJ2-1 . TRBD1 TRBV15 CATSRAPGTGGYNEQFF TGTGCCACCAGCAGAGCCCCAGGGACAGGGGGCTACAATGAGCAGTTCTTC
TRBJ2-1 . . TRBV9 CASSVGGGATNEQFF TGTGCCAGCAGCGTAGGTGGCGGAGCTACGAATGAGCAGTTCTTC
TRBJ2-2 . . TRBV6-1 CASSEFVGGTGELFF TGTGCCAGCAGTGAATTCGTGGGGGGCACCGGGGAGCTGTTTTTT
TRBJ2-7 . TRBD2 TRBV7-6 CASSLNAPTSGGSYEQYF TGTGCCAGCAGCCTTAACGCACCAACTAGCGGCGGCTCCTACGAGCAGTACTTC
TRBJ1-2 . . TRBV5-1 CASGAAPNYGYTF TGCGCCAGCGGGGCGGCACCTAACTATGGCTACACCTTC
TRBJ2-3 few TRBD1 TRBV27 CASRTTGGVLATDTQYF TGTGCCAGCAGAACGACAGGGGGCGTTTTAGCCACAGATACGCAGTATTTT
TRBJ2-1 . TRBD2 TRBV19 CATSGGWSSYNEQFF TGTGCCACGTCCGGGGGGTGGAGCTCCTACAATGAGCAGTTCTTC
TRBJ2-6 few . TRBV4-2 CASSQDRGGTGANVLTF TGTGCCAGCAGCCAAGATCGAGGGGGTACTGGGGCCAACGTCCTGACTTTC
TRBJ2-1 few TRBD2 TRBV4-1 CASSGTSRNEQFF TGCGCCAGCAGCGGGACTAGTCGGAATGAGCAGTTCTTC
TRBJ2-7 . . TRBV5-1 CASSLEPQGYEQYF TGCGCCAGCAGCTTGGAGCCCCAGGGCTACGAGCAGTACTTC
TRBJ1-4 . . TRBV27 CASSLLYGDKGEKLFF TGTGCCAGCAGTCTACTATACGGGGACAAGGGTGAAAAACTGTTTTTT
TRBJ1-3 . . TRBV19 CASSIGSESIYF TGTGCCAGTAGTATAGGGTCCGAGTCCATATATTTT
TRBJ2-7 once . TRBV18 CASSPQPSQAQYF TGTGCCAGCTCACCACAACCCAGTCAGGCGCAGTACTTC
TRBJ2-6 . TRBD1 TRBV4-1 CASSQPRTGGDSGANVLTF TGCGCCAGCAGCCAACCCCGGACAGGGGGAGACTCTGGGGCCAACGTCCTGACTTTC
TRBJ1-2 . TRBD1 TRBV28 CASSSPDRVYGYTF TGTGCCAGCAGTTCCCCGGACAGGGTCTATGGCTACACCTTC
TRBJ2-3 once . TRBV11-1 CASSLHPATAITDTQYF TGTGCCAGCAGCTTACATCCCGCGACAGCTATCACAGATACGCAGTATTTT
TRBJ1-1 few . TRBV18 CASSPPGGDTEAFF TGTGCCAGCTCACCACCAGGCGGGGACACTGAAGCTTTCTTT
TRBJ2-3 . . TRBV6-1 CASSERSGITDTQYF TGTGCCAGCAGTGAAAGGTCAGGGATCACAGATACGCAGTATTTT
TRBJ1-4 once TRBD1 TRBV5-1 CASSQGGQAANEKLFF TGCGCCAGCAGCCAAGGGGGACAGGCAGCTAATGAAAAACTGTTTTTT
TRBJ2-7 . . TRBV19 CASSIPGTSYEQYF TGTGCCAGTAGTATTCCGGGAACCTCCTACGAGCAGTACTTC